This T cell receptor beta chain was captured by sequencing in a study of Ad26.COV2.S vaccination and SARS-CoV-2 variants. The sample's treatment: over 15 received Ad26.COV2.S at low or high dose, single or two shots; a few received placebo; per-sample allocation not given. The samples were gathered on day 63 after the first injection of vaccine or placebo. V shed 4 bases and J shed 7 bases, with 12 bases lying between them. The CDR3 spans 13 residues. From germline, CDR1 is SNHLY and CDR2 FYNNEI. The method was immunoSEQ multiplex PCR; TCRdb's version includes in-frame clones alone and lacks a portion of them. The table lists about 240,000 clones, roughly 90% of them singletons.

This sample comprised peripheral blood, obtained in a trial of Ad26.COV2.S vaccine versus placebo. The receptor was derived from a person between 18 and 60 years old who received the Ad26.COV2.S COVID-19 vaccine or a placebo. The chain recombines TRBV2 with TRBJ2-3; D not certain. CDR3 DNA: TGTGCCAGCAGTGGAACCCAAACAAATACGCAGTATTTT. Amino acids: CASSGTQTNTQYF.